The 32 T cell receptor beta chains listed next were all sequenced from one sample in a study of immune heterogeneity within non-small cell lung tumors. TCR beta CDR3 amplification used multiplex PCR with 32 V and 13 J primers. MiXCR, run by TCRdb on the multiplex PCR reads, gives a single entry per CDR3 protein. The sample contains thousands of distinct CDR3 sequences, over 20% of which appear only once. Per sample, approximately 0.6 ug of bulk tumor genomic DNA was the template used. The authors collected several far-apart biopsies from each primary tumor during surgery. These patients got curative surgery after being newly diagnosed with untreated non-small cell lung cancer. The specimen was lung tumor tissue. These TCRs come from a man between 60 and 70 years old with non-small cell lung cancer.

Comments on this clonotype: A much larger clone differs from this one at a single base, so this may be a read error. This chain joins TRBV19 and TRBJ2-1; 8 bases align to TRBD1. Germline V gene data show CDR1 as LNHDA and CDR2 as SQIVND (reference sequence). The CDR3 runs 15 residues. The junction had 7 bases not matched to a gene; V was cut back by 1 base and J by 8 bases. CDR3 region: CASSIAGQVDHEQFF. DNA of the CDR3: TGTGCCAGTAGTATAGCGGGACAGGTGGACCATGAGCAGTTCTTC.

This clonotype is termed medium-sized. The rearrangement joins TRBV10-3 to TRBJ2-7, with TRBD1 matching over 7 bases. The CDR3 consists of 15 residues. With 8 bases clipped from V and 4 bases from J, the junction kept 14 bases outside the gene matches. Looked up from germline, CDR1 is ENHRY and CDR2 is SYGVKD. This CDR3 reads CAIGARAGGSYEQYF. CDR3 nucleotides: TGTGCCATCGGGGCTCGGGCAGGGGGATCGTACGAGCAGTACTTC.

This clonotype was detected many times. The rearrangement links TRBV10-1 to TRBJ2-3, with 13 positions matching TRBD2. The CDR3 has 15 residues. The V gene's germline CDR1 is WNHNN and CDR2 SYGVQD (reference sequence). After removal of 8 bases from V and 6 bases from J, the junction contained 8 bases not matched to a gene. CDR3 sequence reads: CASSRLAGGRDTQYF. The CDR3 nucleotides read TGCGCCAGCTCACGACTAGCGGGGGGCAGGGATACGCAGTATTTT.

The V and J genes are TRBV7-9 and TRBJ2-7; D may match TRBD1 or TRBD2 (5 bases each). Trimming took 3 bases from V and 2 from J, leaving 14 bases between them. CDR1 SEHNR and CDR2 FQNEAQ come from the germline V gene (reference sequence). The CDR3 has 15 amino acids. The CDR3 DNA follows: TGTGCCAGCAGCTTGCCTAGCAGGGAAACCTACGAGCAGTACTTC. It codes for CASSLPSRETYEQYF.

By sample share, this clonotype is medium-sized. The chain carries TRBV19 and TRBJ2-2; 14 bases are a match to TRBD2. From germline, CDR1 is LNHDA and CDR2 SQIVND (reference sequence). With V trimmed by 10 bases and J by 4 bases, 8 bases remained unmatched. The CDR3 extends over 16 amino acids. For the CDR3, the DNA is TGTGCCACCAAGACTAGCGGGAGGGTTGTCACCGGGGAGCTGTTTTTT. This encodes CATKTSGRVVTGELFF.

This clonotype is medium-sized. J is TRBJ2-2 and V is TRBV6-1; the D call may be TRBD1 or TRBD2 (6 bases each). There are 16 residues in the CDR3. Germline V gives CDR1 MNHNS, CDR2 SASEGT. V was cut by 7 bases and J by 4 bases, with 19 bases left in between. CDR3 amino acids: CASTPSPGAGTGELFF. The CDR3 nucleotides are TGTGCCAGCACCCCATCCCCGGGGGCTGGCACCGGGGAGCTGTTTTTT.

This clonotype is medium-sized. V is TRBV6-1 and J is TRBJ1-1; 8 bases map to TRBD1. The trim removed 6 bases at V and 2 bases at J, leaving 8 bases unmatched. There are 15 residues in the CDR3. From germline, CDR1 is MNHNS and CDR2 SASEGT. The CDR3 protein is CASRTGGRANTEAFF. CDR3 DNA: TGTGCCAGCAGAACAGGGGGGCGGGCAAACACTGAAGCTTTCTTT.

By sample fraction, this clonotype is medium-sized (0.01 to 0.1%). The chain joins TRBV5-6 to TRBJ2-7; 7 bases are a match to TRBD1. Germline trimming cut 3 bases from V and 3 bases from J; bases unmatched to any gene: 6. The CDR3 runs 14 residues. Germline CDR1 is SGHDT and CDR2 is YYEEEE. The CDR3 is CASSSMTGNYEQYF. CDR3 bases: TGTGCCAGCAGCTCTATGACAGGGAACTACGAGCAGTACTTC. Full variable domain (missing parts from reference TRBV5-6 and TRBJ2-7): DAGVTQSPTHLIKTRGQQVTLRCSPKSGHDTVSWYQQALGQGPQFIFQYYEEEERQRGNFPDRFSGHQFPNYSSELNVNALLLGDSALYLCASSSMTGNYEQYFGPGTRLTVT.

This clonotype came up many times. The J gene is TRBJ1-1, the V gene TRBV15, with D maybe TRBD1 (5 bases). V shed 0 bases and J shed 1 base, with 18 bases lying between them. This CDR3 has 18 residues. Germline-derived CDR1 and CDR2 are LNHNV and YYDKDF (reference sequence). The CDR3 is CATSRDRVRAGTNTEAFF. The CDR3 DNA reads as TGTGCCACCAGCAGAGATCGCGTCAGGGCAGGGACGAACACTGAAGCTTTCTTT.

The V gene is TRBV9, the J gene TRBJ1-1; no firm D call. Trimming left V 0 bases short and J 6 bases short, with 21 bases between. Looked up from germline, CDR1 is SGDLS and CDR2 is YYNGEE. The CDR3 contains 17 residues. CDR3: CASSVGCRALMGSEAFF. Written as DNA, the CDR3 is TGTGCCAGCAGCGTAGGTTGTAGGGCCCTAATGGGATCTGAAGCTTTCTTT.

This clonotype appeared many times. CDR3 amino acids: CSVRREIDETQYF. CDR3 DNA sequence: TGCAGCGTGCGGCGGGAGATAGATGAGACCCAGTACTTC. This chain joins TRBV29-1 and TRBJ2-5; 7 bases fit TRBD2. V dropped 6 bases and J dropped 5; count of bases not matched to a gene: 9. Per germline, CDR1 SQVTM and CDR2 ANQGSEA. This CDR3 region has 13 residues.

Sample share makes this clonotype medium-sized. The genes are TRBV6-1 and TRBJ2-2; the D gene is possibly TRBD2 (6 bases). The germline gives CDR1 MNHNS, CDR2 SASEGT. This CDR3 contains 20 residues. V lost 0 bases and J 2 bases, leaving 22 bases between the germline ends. The DNA for the CDR3 is TGTGCCAGCAGTGAAGCCCTAGTGGGGGGTGGGACGGGAAACACCGGGGAGCTGTTTTTT. It is translated as CASSEALVGGGTGNTGELFF.

In regard to this clonotype: This may stem from a read error, because a much larger clone lies one nucleotide away. The V gene is TRBV11-2, the J gene TRBJ2-1; no firm D call. V gave up 3 bases and J gave up 0 bases, with 9 bases separating them. Germline assignment: CDR1 SGHAT and CDR2 FQNNGV. The CDR3 has 15 amino acids. CDR3 nucleotides: TGTGCCAGCAGCTTCACCAGCGCCTCCTACAATGAGCAGTTCTTC. It yields the protein CASSFTSASYNEQFF.

By share, this clonotype ranks as medium-sized. This chain connects TRBV5-8 to TRBJ2-7, with 7 bases that match TRBD1. The CDR3 runs 13 residues. CDR1 is SGHTS, CDR2 YDEGEE, per germline. V was pared by 2 bases and J by 3 bases, with 2 bases of the junction left unmatched. Here the CDR3 reads CASSFGTDYEQYF. As DNA, the CDR3 is TGTGCCAGCAGCTTCGGGACAGACTACGAGCAGTACTTC.

A word on this clonotype: One end of the junction varies from germline; a read error may be responsible. V gene TRBV7-3 combines with J gene TRBJ2-3; the D is unclear. Germline lookup yields CDR1 SGHTA and CDR2 FQGTGA. The CDR3 is 13 residues long. CDR3 residues: CVSSPPPYDTQYF. CDR3 sequence (DNA): TGTGTCAGCAGCCCCCCCCCCTATGATACGCAGTATTTT.

This clonotype is labeled medium-sized. This rearrangement joins TRBV5-1 to TRBJ2-7; D may be TRBD2 (6 bases). CDR1 and CDR2 (germline): SGHRS, YFSETQ. V lost 4 bases to trimming and J lost 3 bases, with 11 bases between them. This CDR3 region has 13 residues. The CDR3 DNA is TGCGCCAGCAGCGTCGGAGGGATCTACGAGCAGTACTTC. Protein: CASSVGGIYEQYF.

A remark on this clonotype: This may be a read error: a much more frequent sequence differs by one nucleotide. V gene TRBV4-1 combines with J gene TRBJ2-1, with D perhaps TRBD2 (5 bases). From germline, CDR1 is MGHRA and CDR2 YSYEKL. V lost 0 bases and J 13 bases, leaving 16 bases between the germline ends. The CDR3 runs to 14 residues. CDR3 protein: CASSQDQSSGNQFF. The CDR3 DNA is TGCGCCAGCAGCCAAGATCAGTCGTCGGGGAATCAGTTCTTC.

V is TRBV7-2 and J is TRBJ2-3, with 7 bases that match TRBD2. The CDR3 has 15 residues. The germline CDR1 and CDR2 sequences are SGHTA and FQGNSA. J gave up 6 bases and V 4 bases, and 10 bases lay outside the gene matches. As DNA, the CDR3 is TGTACCAGCAGCTGGTGGGGGGAGGGCTCGGATACGCAGTATTTT. Protein sequence: CTSSWWGEGSDTQYF. The full variable domain, rest sourced from reference TRBV7-2 and TRBJ2-3, is GAGVSQSPSNKVTEKGKDVELRCDPISGHTALYWYRQSLGQGLEFLIYFQGNSAPDKSGLPSDRFSAERTGGSVSTLTIQRTQQEDSAVYLCTSSWWGEGSDTQYFGPGTRLTVL.

This clonotype is labeled as medium-sized. V is TRBV6-6 and J is TRBJ2-7; 13 nucleotides align to TRBD2. Germline CDR1 reads MNHNY; CDR2 reads SVGAGI (reference sequence). V shed 2 bases, J shed 0 bases, and the junction held 1 base outside the gene matches. CDR3 length equals 16 residues. The DNA for the CDR3 is TGTGCCAGCAGTTACGGGACTAGCGGGAACTCCTACGAGCAGTACTTC. Protein: CASSYGTSGNSYEQYF.

In this sample, this clonotype is medium-sized. CDR3 residues: CASSVVGANTGELFF. DNA of the CDR3: TGTGCCAGCAGCGTAGTGGGTGCAAACACCGGGGAGCTGTTTTTT. The V call is TRBV9, the J call TRBJ2-2; D unresolved. The germline gives CDR1 SGDLS, CDR2 YYNGEE. The V end lost 0 bases, the J end lost 2 bases, and 8 bases lay between the germline ends. CDR3 length equals 15 residues.

A note on this clonotype: Possible read error: a much larger clone is one base away. The chain has TRBV11-1 and TRBJ2-2; D gene ambiguous. The CDR3 is 14 residues long. In germline, CDR1 is SGHAT, CDR2 FQDESV (reference sequence). The CDR3 DNA follows: TGTGCCATCAGCTTACGGGTCAACCCCGGGGAGCTGTTTTTT. As protein: CAISLRVNPGELFF.

This clonotype was detected many times. The V gene is TRBV4-1, the J gene TRBJ2-7; 10 nucleotides align to TRBD2. This CDR3 comprises 15 residues. Losses at the gene ends were 4 bases for V and 3 bases for J; bases not matched to a gene: 6. Germline assignment: CDR1 MGHRA and CDR2 YSYEKL. Here the CDR3 reads CASSLTGTSDYEQYF. In DNA form, the CDR3 reads TGCGCCAGCAGCCTGACCGGGACTAGCGACTACGAGCAGTACTTC.

By proportion, this clonotype is medium-sized. The J gene is TRBJ2-7, the V gene TRBV19; D unresolved. The CDR3 is 13 residues long. The germline CDR1 and CDR2 sequences are LNHDA and SQIVND (reference sequence). Trimming took off 3 bases at V and 5 bases at J, with 11 bases between the two ends. In nucleotides, the CDR3 is TGTGCCAGTAGTATGGCTGATGGGGACGAGCAGTACTTC. Translated, it gives CASSMADGDEQYF.

This clonotype counts as medium-sized. This chain uses TRBV9 with TRBJ2-5; weak D call: TRBD1 (7 bases). CDR3 length: 15 amino acids. Deletions cut 3 bases from V and 5 bases from J, with 17 bases between. Germline CDR1 SGDLS, CDR2 YYNGEE. CDR3 bases: TGTGCCAGCAGCGCCTCGGAGGGGGCATGGGAGACCCAGTACTTC. It codes for CASSASEGAWETQYF. Based on the CDR3 plus reference TRBV9 and TRBJ2-5, the full variable domain is DSGVTQTPKHLITATGQRVTLRCSPRSGDLSVYWYQQSLDQGLQFLIQYYNGEERAKGNILERFSAQQFPDLHSELNLSSLELGDSALYFCASSASEGAWETQYFGPGTRLLVL.

This clonotype was seen many times. The V and J genes are TRBV6-1 and TRBJ2-5; D is undetermined. This CDR3 has 13 residues. V was cut by 6 bases and J by 1 base, with 9 bases left in between. Per the germline V gene, CDR1 is MNHNS and CDR2 is SASEGT. DNA of the CDR3: TGTGCCAGCAGGGAGATCTTCCAAGAGACCCAGTACTTC. Its protein is CASREIFQETQYF.

V and J are TRBV20-1 and TRBJ2-3; 12 nucleotides line up with TRBD2. The V segment lost 1 base and the J segment 3 bases; nucleotides outside the gene matches: 8. Germline V gene data show CDR1 as DFQATT and CDR2 as SNEGSKA (reference sequence). The CDR3 length is 17 residues. CDR3 sequence: CSARGLAGGTLTDTQYF. In nucleotides, the CDR3 is TGCAGTGCTAGAGGTCTAGCGGGGGGGACCCTAACAGATACGCAGTATTTT.

This clonotype showed up many times. The rearrangement links TRBV7-9 to TRBJ2-2, with D hard to call. The V end was cut by 3 bases, the J end by 1 base, with 6 bases between. This CDR3 spans 14 amino acids. Germline V gives CDR1 SEHNR, CDR2 FQNEAQ (reference sequence). The CDR3 nucleotides are TGTGCCAGCAGCTTTGTGGAGAACACCGGGGAGCTGTTTTTT. Encoded protein: CASSFVENTGELFF.

This clonotype was seen at least ten times. The V call is TRBV5-4, the J call TRBJ2-1; 7 nucleotides agree with TRBD1. V gave up 4 bases and J gave up 6 bases; unmatched junction bases: 13. Germline CDR1 is SGHNT and CDR2 is YYREEE (reference sequence). This CDR3 comprises 16 residues. The CDR3 is CASSPDLRDSTNEQFF. CDR3 coding DNA: TGTGCCAGCAGCCCTGACCTCCGGGACAGCACCAATGAGCAGTTCTTC.

Judged by abundance, this clonotype is medium-sized (0.01 to 0.1%). The gene calls are TRBV3-1 and TRBJ2-7, with D uncertain. This CDR3 spans 18 amino acids. Deletions cut 0 bases from V and 4 bases from J, with 22 bases between. Germline V CDR1 and CDR2: LGHDT, YNNKEL (reference sequence). CDR3 nucleotide sequence: TGTGCCAGCAGCCAAGATCCCCCCTCGGCACGCGACCTGTACGAGCAGTACTTC. Protein sequence: CASSQDPPSARDLYEQYF.

Judged by abundance, this clonotype is medium-sized. This rearrangement joins TRBV15 to TRBJ2-7; D unclear. Germline CDR1 LNHNV, CDR2 YYDKDF (reference sequence). Trimming stripped 0 bases from V and 6 bases from J, with 6 bases between. The length of the CDR3 is 12 residues. This chain's CDR3 is CATSRDFIEQYF. CDR3 coding DNA: TGTGCCACCAGCAGAGATTTCATCGAGCAGTACTTC.

The V and J genes are TRBV6-1 and TRBJ2-7; 7 positions match TRBD1. With V trimmed by 10 bases and J by 2 bases, 2 bases remained unmatched. The CDR3 extends over 11 amino acids. The germline V gene has CDR1 MNHNS and CDR2 SASEGT. CDR3 coding DNA: TGTGCCAACCAGGGGGCCTACGAGCAGTACTTC. Translating gives CANQGAYEQYF.

This clonotype was counted at least ten times. The genes are TRBV5-1 and TRBJ2-1; TRBD2 is a possible D gene (5 bases). The CDR3 contains 13 residues. Germline V lookup: CDR1 SGHRS, CDR2 YFSETQ. Trimming shortened V by 0 bases and J by 6 bases, and 7 bases separated the two germline ends. The CDR3 DNA reads TGCGCCAGCAGCTTGGGCGGGCTCAATGAGCAGTTCTTC. Protein: CASSLGGLNEQFF.